This T cell receptor beta chain was sequenced during a study of T cell changes during pregnancy in multiple sclerosis. The data were produced by immunoSEQ multiplex PCR, yet TCRdb's version contains in-frame clones alone and is incomplete. The data show roughly 13,000 clones, 80% to 95% seen once. The germline V gene encodes CDR1 SNHLY and CDR2 FYNNEI. V was pared by 4 bases and J by 2 bases, with 9 bases between. The CDR3 is 14 residues long. This clone showed up just a few times. Source: peripheral blood, taken in the second trimester of pregnancy. The chain employs TRBV2 and TRBJ1-3; a weak D match, TRBD1 (5 bases). This clonotype was sampled from a female donor in good health, enrolled as a control in a pregnancy study. The CDR3 is CASSGEGAGNTIYF. In DNA, the CDR3 is TGTGCCAGCAGTGGGGAAGGGGCTGGAAACACCATATATTTT. The full variable domain, with the rest looked up from reference TRBV2 and TRBJ1-3, is EPEVTQTPSHQVTQMGQEVILRCVPISNHLYFYWYRQILGQKVEFLVSFYNNEISEKSEIFDDQFSVERPDGSNFTLKIRSTKLEDSAMYFCASSGEGAGNTIYFGEGSWLTVV.